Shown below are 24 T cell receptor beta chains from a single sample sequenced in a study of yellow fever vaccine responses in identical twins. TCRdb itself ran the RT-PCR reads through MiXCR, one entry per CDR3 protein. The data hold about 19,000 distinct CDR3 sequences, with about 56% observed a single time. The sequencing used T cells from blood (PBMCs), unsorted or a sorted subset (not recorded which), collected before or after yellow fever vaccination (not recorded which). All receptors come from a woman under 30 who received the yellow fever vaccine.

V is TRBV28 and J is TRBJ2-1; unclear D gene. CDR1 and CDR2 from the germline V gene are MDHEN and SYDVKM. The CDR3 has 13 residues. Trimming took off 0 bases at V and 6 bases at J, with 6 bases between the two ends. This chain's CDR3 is CASSLWPINEQFF. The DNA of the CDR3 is TGTGCCAGCAGTTTATGGCCCATCAATGAGCAGTTCTTC.

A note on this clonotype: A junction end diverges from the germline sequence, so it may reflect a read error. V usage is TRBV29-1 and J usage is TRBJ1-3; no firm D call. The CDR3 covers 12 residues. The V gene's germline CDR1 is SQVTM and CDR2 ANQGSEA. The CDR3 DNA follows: TGCAGCGTGGAAGACATGGGAAACACCATATATTTT. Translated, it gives CSVEDMGNTIYF.

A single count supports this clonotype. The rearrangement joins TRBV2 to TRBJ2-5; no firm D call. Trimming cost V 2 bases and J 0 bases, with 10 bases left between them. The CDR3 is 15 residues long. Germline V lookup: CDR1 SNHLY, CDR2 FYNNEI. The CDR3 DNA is TGTGCCAGCAGTGAACAACACTCGTACCAAGAGACCCAGTACTTC. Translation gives CASSEQHSYQETQYF.

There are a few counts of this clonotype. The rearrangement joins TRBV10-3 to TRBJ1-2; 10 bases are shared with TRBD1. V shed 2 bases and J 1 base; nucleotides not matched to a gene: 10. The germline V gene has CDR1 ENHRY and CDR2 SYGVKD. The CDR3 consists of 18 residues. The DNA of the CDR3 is TGTGCCATCAGTGAGGCGGTGACAGGGGGCTGGGGTAACTATGGCTACACCTTC. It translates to CAISEAVTGGWGNYGYTF.

CDR3 sequence (DNA): TGCAGTGCCCCTGGTGTGGGGCGAGGAGAGACCCAGTACTTC. As protein: CSAPGVGRGETQYF. This chain links TRBV20-1 with TRBJ2-5; D perhaps matches TRBD1 (5 bases). V lost 6 bases to trimming and J lost 4 bases, with 18 bases between them. CDR3 size: 14 residues. CDR1 and CDR2 from the germline V gene are DFQATT and SNEGSKA (reference sequence).

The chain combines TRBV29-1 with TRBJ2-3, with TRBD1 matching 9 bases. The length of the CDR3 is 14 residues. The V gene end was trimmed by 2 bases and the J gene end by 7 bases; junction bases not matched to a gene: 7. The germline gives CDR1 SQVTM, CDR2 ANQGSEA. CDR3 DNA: TGCAGCGTTGAATTGGGACAGGGTTGGAATACGCAGTATTTT. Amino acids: CSVELGQGWNTQYF.

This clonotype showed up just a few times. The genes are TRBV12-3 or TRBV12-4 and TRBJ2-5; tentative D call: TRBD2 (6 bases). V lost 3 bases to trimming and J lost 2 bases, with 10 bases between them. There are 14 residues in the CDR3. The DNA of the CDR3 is TGTGCCAGCAGTTTGGGAGCGGGTCAAGAGACCCAGTACTTC. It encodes CASSLGAGQETQYF.

The CDR3 loop reads CASRGGITDTQYF. For the CDR3, the DNA is TGTGCCAGCAGGGGGGGAATTACAGATACGCAGTATTTT. V and J are TRBV6-1 and TRBJ2-3, with D tentatively TRBD2 (6 bases). Per germline, CDR1 MNHNS and CDR2 SASEGT. Trimming took 6 bases from V and 3 from J, leaving 10 bases between them. The CDR3 loop spans 13 amino acids.

CDR3 amino acids: CASTPPGQGDEQFF. CDR3 sequence (DNA): TGTGCCAGCACCCCTCCGGGACAGGGAGATGAGCAGTTCTTC. V usage is TRBV12-3 or TRBV12-4 and J usage is TRBJ2-1, with TRBD1 matching 9 bases. The CDR3 is made up of 14 amino acids. The V segment lost 7 bases and the J segment 8 bases; nucleotides outside the gene matches: 9.

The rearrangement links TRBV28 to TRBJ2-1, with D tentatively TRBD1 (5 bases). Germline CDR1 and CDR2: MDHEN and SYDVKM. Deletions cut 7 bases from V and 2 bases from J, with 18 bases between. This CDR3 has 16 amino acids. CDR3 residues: CASTSRVGRAYNEQFF. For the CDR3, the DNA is TGTGCCAGCACCTCCAGGGTGGGGCGAGCCTACAATGAGCAGTTCTTC.

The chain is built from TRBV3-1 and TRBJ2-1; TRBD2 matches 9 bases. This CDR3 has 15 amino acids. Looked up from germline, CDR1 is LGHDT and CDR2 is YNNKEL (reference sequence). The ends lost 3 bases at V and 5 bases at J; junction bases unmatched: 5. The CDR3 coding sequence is TGTGCCAGCAGCCATGGAGCGGGGGGCCACAATGAGCAGTTCTTC. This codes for CASSHGAGGHNEQFF.

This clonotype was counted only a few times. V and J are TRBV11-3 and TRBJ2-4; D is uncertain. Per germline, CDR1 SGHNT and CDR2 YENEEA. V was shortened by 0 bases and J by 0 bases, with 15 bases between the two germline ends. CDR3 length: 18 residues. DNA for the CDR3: TGTGCCAGCAGCTTAGACTGGAGCATATCGTTAGCCAAAAACATTCAGTACTTC. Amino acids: CASSLDWSISLAKNIQYF.

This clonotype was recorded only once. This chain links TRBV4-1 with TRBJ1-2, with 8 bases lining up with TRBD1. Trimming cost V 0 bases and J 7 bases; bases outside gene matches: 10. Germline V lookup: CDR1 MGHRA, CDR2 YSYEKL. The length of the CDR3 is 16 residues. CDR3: CASSQEGDRGSCGYTF. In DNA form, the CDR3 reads TGCGCCAGCAGCCAAGAAGGCGACAGGGGATCCTGTGGCTACACCTTC.

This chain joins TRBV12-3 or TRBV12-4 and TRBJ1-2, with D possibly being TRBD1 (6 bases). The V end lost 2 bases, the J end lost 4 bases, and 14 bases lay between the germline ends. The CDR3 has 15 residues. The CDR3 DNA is TGTGCCAGCAGTTTATCAGGGGCGGGGAGCTATGGCTACACCTTC. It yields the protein CASSLSGAGSYGYTF.

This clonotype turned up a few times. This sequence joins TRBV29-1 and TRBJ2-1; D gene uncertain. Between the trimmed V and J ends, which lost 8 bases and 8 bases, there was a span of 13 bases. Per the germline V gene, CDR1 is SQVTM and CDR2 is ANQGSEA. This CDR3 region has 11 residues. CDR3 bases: TGCAGCATTGGGGTTGGGCATGAGCAGTTCTTC. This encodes CSIGVGHEQFF.

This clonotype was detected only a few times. CDR3 in DNA: TGTGCCAGCAGTTTAGGTGGTGGTCGGGAGACCCAGTACTTC. This sequence encodes CASSLGGGRETQYF. The rearrangement uses TRBV12-3 or TRBV12-4 and TRBJ2-5, with unresolved D. The CDR3 covers 14 residues. Trimming removed 1 base from V and 5 bases from J, with 11 bases in between.

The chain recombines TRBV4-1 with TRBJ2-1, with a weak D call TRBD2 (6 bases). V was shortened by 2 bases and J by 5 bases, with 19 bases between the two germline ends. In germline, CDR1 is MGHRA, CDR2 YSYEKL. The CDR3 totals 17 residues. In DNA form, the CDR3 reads TGCGCCAGCAGCCAATTAGACATGGGACTCGGGAACAATGAGCAGTTCTTC. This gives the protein CASSQLDMGLGNNEQFF.

The CDR3 region is CASSFSTRRDEQFF. DNA for the CDR3: TGTGCCAGCAGCTTTTCGACTCGACGGGATGAGCAGTTCTTC. The chain couples TRBV11-2 to TRBJ2-1; the D is unclear. V lost 3 bases and J lost 8, with 14 bases in between. The CDR3 spans 14 residues. Looked up from germline, CDR1 is SGHAT and CDR2 is FQNNGV.

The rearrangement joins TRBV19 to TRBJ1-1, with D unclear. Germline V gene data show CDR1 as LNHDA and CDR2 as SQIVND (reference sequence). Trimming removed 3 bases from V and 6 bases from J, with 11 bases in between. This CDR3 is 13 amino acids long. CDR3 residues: CASSMRGYPEAFF. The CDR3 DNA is TGTGCCAGTAGTATGAGAGGGTACCCTGAAGCTTTCTTT.

The CDR3 DNA is TGTGCCACCAGTCGGACTAGCAATGAGCAGTTCTTC. Its translation: CATSRTSNEQFF. The V call is TRBV24-1, the J call TRBJ2-1; 7 bases are shared with TRBD2. The CDR3 is 12 amino acids. The V segment lost 6 bases and the J segment 6 bases; nucleotides outside the gene matches: 1. The germline CDR1 and CDR2 sequences are KGHDR and SFDVKD.

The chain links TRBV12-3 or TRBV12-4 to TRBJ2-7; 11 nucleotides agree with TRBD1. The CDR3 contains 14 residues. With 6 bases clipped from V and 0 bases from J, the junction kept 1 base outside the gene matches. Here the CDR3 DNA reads TGTGCCAGCAGGGGGACAGGGGGCTCCTACGAGCAGTACTTC. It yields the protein CASRGTGGSYEQYF.

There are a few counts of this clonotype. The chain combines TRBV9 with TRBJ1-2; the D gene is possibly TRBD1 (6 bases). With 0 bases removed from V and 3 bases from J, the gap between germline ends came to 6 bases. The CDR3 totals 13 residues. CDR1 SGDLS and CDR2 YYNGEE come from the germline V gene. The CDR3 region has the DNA TGTGCCAGCAGCGTAGGACAGGACTATGGCTACACCTTC. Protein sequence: CASSVGQDYGYTF.

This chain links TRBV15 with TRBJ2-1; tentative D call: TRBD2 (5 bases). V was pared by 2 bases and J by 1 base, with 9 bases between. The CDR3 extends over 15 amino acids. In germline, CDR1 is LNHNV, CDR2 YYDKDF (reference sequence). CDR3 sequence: CATSRREGSYNEQFF. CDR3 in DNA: TGTGCCACCAGCAGACGTGAGGGTTCCTACAATGAGCAGTTCTTC.

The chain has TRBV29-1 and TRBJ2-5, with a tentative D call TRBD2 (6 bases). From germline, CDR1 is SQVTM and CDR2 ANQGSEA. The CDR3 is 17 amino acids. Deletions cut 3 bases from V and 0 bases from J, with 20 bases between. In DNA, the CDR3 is TGCAGCGTTGACATGGGTACCGGGAGAGGGTACCAAGAGACCCAGTACTTC. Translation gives CSVDMGTGRGYQETQYF.